The entry below gives a single T cell receptor (beta chain) sequence along with its context. The data stem from a study of blood T cell repertoires in COVID-19. On the study more broadly: T cells, B-cell-depleted T cells, or PBMCs supplied cDNA or gDNA.

The germline CDR1 and CDR2 sequences are SEHNR and FQNEAQ (reference sequence). Trimming cost V 2 bases and J 3 bases, with 11 bases left between them. The CDR3 is 14 amino acids. In the original processing: The assay estimated nucleated cells by amplifying reference gene primers. The data were produced by immunoSEQ multiplex PCR, yet TCRdb's version contains in-frame clones alone and is incomplete. V and J calls and clone size are those listed in that table; D and trimming were worked out from the DNA. This repertoire shows fewer than 150,000 clones, approximately 85% found once; its top ten account for more than 5%. It was during active infection that Seattle patients were enrolled and then longitudinally followed.

The sequenced sample consisted of peripheral blood. The TCR was taken from a woman aged 60-75 years with COVID-19, enrolled during active disease. The V gene is TRBV7-9, the J gene TRBJ2-7; D is possibly TRBD1 (6 bases). For the CDR3, the DNA is TGTGCCAGCAGCTTACAGGACAGCAACTACGAGCAGTACTTC. Its protein is CASSLQDSNYEQYF.